The T cell receptor (beta chain) described here comes from a study of CD8 T cells in ankylosing spondylitis. The table lists this clonotype with a few counts. The CDR3 contains 16 residues. Deletions cut 5 bases from V and 0 bases from J, with 16 bases between. TCRdb fed the 5' RACE reads into MiXCR, producing one record per CDR3 protein. This table has about 160,000 distinct CDR3 sequences, approximately 10% appearing once. This sequence originates from a female donor with ankylosing spondylitis or in good health (not recorded which). Sequenced material: blood, either unsorted or a sorted T cell fraction (not recorded which). This chain uses TRBV12-3 or TRBV12-4 with TRBJ1-1; TRBD1 might be the D (5 bases). This CDR3 reads CASSAGTGEMNTEAFF. The CDR3 DNA reads TGTGCCAGCAGTGCGGGGACCGGAGAAATGAACACTGAAGCTTTCTTT.